The rows below give T cell receptor beta chains drawn from one sample of a study of T-cell reconstitution after alpha-beta-depleted transplantation in children. TCRdb reprocessed the PCR reads via MiXCR and lists one record per CDR3 protein. The profile shows around 440,000 distinct CDR3 sequences, about 10% of them singletons. The source material was PBMCs, sampled before TCRalphabeta/CD19-depleted stem cell transplant. The source of these receptors is a child aged 2-15 years with inherited bone marrow failure, due to receive a stem cell transplant. CDR3s include the opening cysteine and the closing phenylalanine or tryptophan. A D gene is named only where the DNA matches it firmly. Clone sizes are given selectively: once, few, many, or a class where the clone is expanded.

clone_size	d_call	j_call	v_call	cdr3_aa	cdr3_nt
many	TRBD1	TRBJ2-1	TRBV4-1	CASSQDWGQNNEQFF	TGCGCCAGCAGCCAAGATTGGGGACAGAACAATGAGCAGTTCTTC
.	TRBD2	TRBJ2-7	TRBV6-2/TRBV6-3	CASSYGGSNYEQYF	TGTGCCAGCAGTTATGGCGGGAGTAACTACGAGCAGTACTTC
many	.	TRBJ1-1	TRBV29-1	CSVEEGFF	TGCAGCGTTGAAGAAGGTTTCTTT
.	.	TRBJ2-1	TRBV4-2	CASSQDLTDEQFF	TGTGCCAGCAGCCAAGATTTAACGGATGAGCAGTTCTTC
few	TRBD2	TRBJ2-1	TRBV12-3/TRBV12-4	CASRTPTSGRVRDEQFF	TGTGCCAGCAGGACCCCTACTAGCGGGAGGGTTAGAGATGAGCAGTTCTTC
many	TRBD1	TRBJ2-7	TRBV6-5	CASSYGTGLGEQYF	TGTGCCAGCAGTTATGGGACAGGGTTAGGTGAGCAGTACTTC
.	TRBD1	TRBJ2-5	TRBV5-5	CASMTGVQETQYF	TGTGCCAGCATGACAGGGGTCCAAGAGACCCAGTACTTC
few	TRBD1	TRBJ2-7	TRBV30	CAWRHRDRDYHEQYF	TGTGCCTGGAGACACCGGGACAGGGATTATCACGAGCAGTACTTC
.	.	TRBJ1-2	TRBV19	CASSIWGQGDGYTF	TGTGCCAGTAGTATATGGGGGCAGGGCGATGGCTACACCTTC
many	.	TRBJ1-1	TRBV5-6	CASSPTDRNTEAFF	TGTGCCAGCAGCCCGACGGATAGGAACACTGAAGCTTTCTTT
many	.	TRBJ2-1	TRBV11-2	CASSLILQGWTRSTYNEQFF	TGTGCCAGCAGCTTAATTTTACAGGGGTGGACTAGGTCGACCTACAATGAGCAGTTCTTC
many	.	TRBJ1-5	TRBV6-5	CASSYAGRDQPQHF	TGTGCCAGCAGTTACGCGGGGAGGGACCAGCCCCAGCATTTT
many	TRBD1	TRBJ2-1	TRBV18	CASSQDRAAYNEQFF	TGTGCCAGCAGTCAAGACAGGGCCGCCTACAATGAGCAGTTCTTC
many	.	TRBJ2-2	TRBV2	CASSASAAITGELFF	TGTGCCAGCAGTGCCTCGGCGGCGATTACCGGGGAGCTGTTTTTT
many	.	TRBJ2-2	TRBV29-1	CSVAGTFTGELFF	TGCAGCGTCGCCGGGACTTTCACCGGGGAGCTGTTTTTT
many	.	TRBJ2-1	TRBV21-1	CASSRGPEGPHEQFF	TGTGCCAGCAGCAGGGGACCCGAGGGTCCCCATGAGCAGTTCTTC
many	.	TRBJ2-2	TRBV7-9	CASSLALGLSTGELFF	TGTGCCAGCAGCTTAGCCTTGGGACTGTCAACTGGGGAGCTGTTTTTT
many	.	TRBJ2-5	TRBV6-2/TRBV6-3	CASRVRGGQETQYF	TGTGCCAGCAGGGTGCGGGGCGGCCAAGAGACCCAGTACTTC
.	.	TRBJ2-5	TRBV20-1	CSARDRASAQTQYF	TGCAGTGCTAGAGATCGGGCTAGTGCACAGACCCAGTACTTC
many	.	TRBJ2-7	TRBV29-1	CSAGDGRTYEQYF	TGCAGCGCGGGGGACGGTAGGACCTACGAGCAGTACTTC